These 20 T cell receptor beta chains were sequenced from one sample in a study of low-dose radiotherapy and immunotherapy resistance in tumors. Primers targeting TRAV and TRBV primed first-strand cDNA, covering alpha and beta chains. TCR amplification involved 20 PCR cycles with a constant-region primer and V-primer adapter. Using its own MiXCR run on the reads, TCRdb lists one record per CDR3 protein. The repertoire includes roughly 54,000 distinct CDR3 sequences, 25% of them detected once, and approximately 5.3% sits in the top ten. Time point described: before trial treatment. The sample consisted of PBMCs, taken before treatment. These receptors were obtained from a male donor with prostate cancer.

This clonotype was seen ten or more times. The J gene is TRBJ2-7, the V gene TRBV10-3; 9 positions agree with TRBD2. V gave up 3 bases and J gave up 3 bases; unmatched junction bases: 3. The CDR3 contains 14 residues. Germline V gene data show CDR1 as ENHRY and CDR2 as SYGVKD. DNA for the CDR3: TGTGCCATCAGTGATGGGACTAGCAGCTACGAGCAGTACTTC. Translating it yields CAISDGTSSYEQYF.

This clonotype was seen many times. CDR3 residues: CASTPGRLTNYEQYF. CDR3 in DNA: TGTGCCAGCACGCCGGGTCGCCTTACCAACTACGAGCAGTACTTC. The chain is built from TRBV12-3 or TRBV12-4 and TRBJ2-7; D gene ambiguous. The CDR3 consists of 15 residues. Trimming cost V 7 bases and J 3 bases, with 19 bases left between them.

This clonotype appeared many times. The genes are TRBV20-1 and TRBJ1-4; no clear D gene. CDR1 DFQATT and CDR2 SNEGSKA come from the germline V gene (reference sequence). Trimming pared 3 bases from V and 9 bases from J, leaving 14 bases between. The length of the CDR3 is 13 residues. The CDR3, as DNA: TGCAGTGCTAGGGAGGGAGGCACTCAAAAACTGTTTTTT. Translating it yields CSAREGGTQKLFF.

There are many counts of this clonotype. This chain joins TRBV19 and TRBJ2-1; unclear D gene. CDR3 length: 14 amino acids. Looked up from germline, CDR1 is LNHDA and CDR2 is SQIVND (reference sequence). V was cut by 6 bases and J by 4 bases, with 13 bases left in between. The CDR3 DNA is TGTGCCAGTAGGAGATATGACGGTTACAATGAGCAGTTCTTC. This codes for CASRRYDGYNEQFF.

To note about this clonotype: A much larger clone lies a single base off, so this may be a read error. The chain carries TRBV5-4 and TRBJ2-3; the match to TRBD2 covers 7 bases. From germline, CDR1 is SGHNT and CDR2 YYREEE (reference sequence). The CDR3 length is 15 residues. V shed 7 bases, J shed 5 bases, and the junction held 13 bases outside the gene matches. In DNA form, the CDR3 reads TGTGCCAGCGCCTCGCGCGGGGGAGGGAAAGATACGCAGTATTTT. Amino acids: CASASRGGGKDTQYF.

With regard to this clonotype: A far more abundant clone sits one base away, making this likely a read error. The chain uses TRBV6-2 or TRBV6-3 and TRBJ2-1; the D gene is possibly TRBD2 (5 bases). Germline CDR1 is MNHEY and CDR2 is SVGEGT. CDR3 size: 16 residues. V lost 2 bases and J lost 10, with 21 bases in between. Here the CDR3 reads CASSYLREPSPYEQFF. The DNA of the CDR3 is TGTGCCAGCAGTTACCTCCGGGAACCATCCCCTTACGAGCAGTTCTTC.

The table lists this clonotype with many counts. V usage is TRBV9 and J usage is TRBJ2-4; TRBD2 might be the D (6 bases). The germline gives CDR1 SGDLS, CDR2 YYNGEE. The CDR3 runs 17 residues. V was cut by 0 bases and J by 6 bases, with 19 bases left in between. The chain's CDR3 is CASSVVAWGVQGNIQYF. The CDR3 DNA reads as TGTGCCAGCAGCGTAGTAGCCTGGGGGGTGCAGGGAAACATTCAGTACTTC.

Notes on this clonotype: Because the CDR3's place on the DNA is in doubt, the DNA is left out and the CDR3 is given as listed by TCRdb. The chain is built from TRBV6-2 or TRBV6-3 and TRBJ1-4; the table's D gene call, TRBD1, was not cross checked with the DNA. The CDR3 spans 17 residues, counting both ends. From germline, CDR1 is MNHEY and CDR2 SVGEGT. The CDR3 sequence: CARSYIRTTTNEKLFFF.

CDR3 region: CASSPGGEGGYEQYF. The CDR3 coding sequence is TGTGCCAGCAGCCCCGGAGGAGAGGGGGGCTACGAGCAGTACTTC. This chain links TRBV28 with TRBJ2-7; the D gene could be TRBD1 or TRBD2 (6 bases each). Germline lookup yields CDR1 MDHEN and CDR2 SYDVKM. The germline V and J ends were trimmed by 6 bases and 3 bases, with 18 bases remaining between them. This CDR3 spans 15 amino acids.

This chain uses TRBV3-1 with TRBJ1-2; the D is unclear. V lost 1 base to trimming and J lost 8 bases, with 5 bases between them. CDR3 size: 11 residues. Germline values: CDR1 LGHDT, CDR2 YNNKEL (reference sequence). The chain's CDR3 is CASSQVHGYTF. The DNA of the CDR3 is TGTGCCAGCAGCCAAGTTCACGGCTACACCTTC.

The rearrangement links TRBV5-1 to TRBJ2-1, with D perhaps TRBD1 (5 bases). Per the germline V gene, CDR1 is SGHRS and CDR2 is YFSETQ. The CDR3 consists of 13 residues. Trimming shortened V by 1 base and J by 5 bases, and 7 bases separated the two germline ends. This CDR3 reads CASSLSGNNEQFF. The CDR3 bases are TGCGCCAGCAGCTTGTCAGGGAACAATGAGCAGTTCTTC.

This clonotype was seen ten or more times. This chain uses TRBV27 with TRBJ2-3; D not resolved. The length of the CDR3 is 14 residues. Germline V gene data show CDR1 as MNHEY and CDR2 as SMNVEV (reference sequence). V dropped 1 base and J dropped 6 bases, with 11 bases sitting between them. The CDR3 DNA reads TGTGCCAGCAGTTTATTTACCCCCAGGGATACGCAGTATTTT. It translates to CASSLFTPRDTQYF.

This clonotype has at least ten counts. The chain has TRBV4-1 and TRBJ1-3; possible D gene TRBD1, 6 bases. Germline assignment: CDR1 MGHRA and CDR2 YSYEKL. The ends were cut back, 3 bases at V and 2 bases at J, with 11 bases in the middle. The CDR3 has 15 residues. The CDR3 nucleotides are TGCGCCAGCAGCCAGGACCAGGGGACTGGAAACACCATATATTTT. Amino acids: CASSQDQGTGNTIYF.

This sequence joins TRBV12-3 or TRBV12-4 and TRBJ2-2; D unresolved. V was cut by 5 bases and J by 6 bases, with 13 bases left in between. The CDR3 has 14 residues. This CDR3 is CASSHPLFPGELFF. CDR3 DNA: TGTGCCAGCAGTCACCCCCTTTTTCCCGGGGAGCTGTTTTTT.

This clonotype was seen many times. The V call is TRBV4-1, the J call TRBJ2-1; 12 nucleotides match TRBD2. The CDR3 is made up of 14 amino acids. Unmatched junction bases numbered 2, after V lost 5 bases and J lost 6 bases. CDR1 MGHRA and CDR2 YSYEKL come from the germline V gene. The CDR3 region has the DNA TGCGCCAGCAGCGCTAGCGGGAGGGGCAATGAGCAGTTCTTC. This encodes CASSASGRGNEQFF.

There are many counts of this clonotype. V usage is TRBV20-1 and J usage is TRBJ2-2; D is uncertain. This CDR3 contains 13 residues. Trimming took 2 bases from V and 6 from J, leaving 10 bases between them. CDR1 DFQATT and CDR2 SNEGSKA come from the germline V gene (reference sequence). The CDR3 nucleotides read TGCAGTGCTAGATGGCAGGCCCCCGGGGAGCTGTTTTTT. Translating gives CSARWQAPGELFF.

In this sample, this clonotype turned up many times. V usage is TRBV6-2 or TRBV6-3 and J usage is TRBJ1-2; 9 positions agree with TRBD1. CDR3 length: 14 amino acids. Germline V gene sequence: CDR1 MNHEY, CDR2 SVGEGT. The V and J ends lost 8 bases and 8 bases, in that order; junction bases with no gene match: 12. CDR3 in DNA: TGTGCCAGCCTCGAGATACAGGGGGCGAGAGGCTACACCTTC. Its translation: CASLEIQGARGYTF.

This clonotype was seen repeatedly, ten times or more. V usage is TRBV4-1 and J usage is TRBJ1-4, with a possible D match to TRBD1 (5 bases). The CDR3 runs 16 residues. Trimming shortened V by 1 base and J by 4 bases, and 13 bases separated the two germline ends. Germline V CDR1 and CDR2: MGHRA, YSYEKL. The CDR3 protein is CASSQGLRGLNEKLFF. DNA for the CDR3: TGCGCCAGCAGCCAAGGCCTTCGGGGCCTTAATGAAAAACTGTTTTTT.

J is TRBJ1-1 and V is TRBV5-1; TRBD1 is a possible D gene (6 bases). With 2 bases removed from V and 4 bases from J, the gap between germline ends came to 9 bases. Germline V gene data show CDR1 as SGHRS and CDR2 as YFSETQ. There are 13 residues in the CDR3. Here the CDR3 reads CASSFQGSTEAFF. In nucleotides, the CDR3 is TGCGCCAGCAGCTTTCAGGGGAGCACTGAAGCTTTCTTT.

This clonotype has just a few counts. This sequence joins TRBV3-1 and TRBJ2-5, with D maybe TRBD1 (5 bases). V dropped 6 bases and J dropped 5 bases, with 10 bases sitting between them. From germline, CDR1 is LGHDT and CDR2 YNNKEL (reference sequence). The CDR3 contains 12 residues. CDR3: CASSTRVETQYF. CDR3 bases: TGTGCCAGCAGTACCAGGGTGGAGACCCAGTACTTC.